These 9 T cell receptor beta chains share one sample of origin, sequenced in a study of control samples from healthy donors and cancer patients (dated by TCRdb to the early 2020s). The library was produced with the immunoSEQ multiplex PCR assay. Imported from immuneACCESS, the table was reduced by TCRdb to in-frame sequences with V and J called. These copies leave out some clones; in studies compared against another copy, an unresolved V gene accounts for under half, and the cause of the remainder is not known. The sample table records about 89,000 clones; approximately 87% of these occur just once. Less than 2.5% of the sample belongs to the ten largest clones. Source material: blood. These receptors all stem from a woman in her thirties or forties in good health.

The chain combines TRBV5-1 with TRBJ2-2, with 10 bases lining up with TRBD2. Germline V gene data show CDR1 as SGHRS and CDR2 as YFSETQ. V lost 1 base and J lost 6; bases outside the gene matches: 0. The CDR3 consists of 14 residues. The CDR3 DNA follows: TGCGCCAGCAGCTTGACTAGCGGGGCCGGGGAGCTGTTTTTT. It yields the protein CASSLTSGAGELFF.

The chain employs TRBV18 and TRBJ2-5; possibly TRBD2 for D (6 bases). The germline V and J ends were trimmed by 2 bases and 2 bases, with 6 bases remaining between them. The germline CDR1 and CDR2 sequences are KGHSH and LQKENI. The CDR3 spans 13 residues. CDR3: CASSPGRQETQYF. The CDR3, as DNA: TGTGCCAGCTCACCAGGGAGGCAAGAGACCCAGTACTTC.

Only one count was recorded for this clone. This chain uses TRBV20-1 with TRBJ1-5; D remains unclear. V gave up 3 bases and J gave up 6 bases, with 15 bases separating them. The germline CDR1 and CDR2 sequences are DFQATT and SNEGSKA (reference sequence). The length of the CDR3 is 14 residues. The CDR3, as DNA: TGCAGTGCTAGTCCAGGAAGATTTGGTCAGCCCCAGCATTTT. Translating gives CSASPGRFGQPQHF.

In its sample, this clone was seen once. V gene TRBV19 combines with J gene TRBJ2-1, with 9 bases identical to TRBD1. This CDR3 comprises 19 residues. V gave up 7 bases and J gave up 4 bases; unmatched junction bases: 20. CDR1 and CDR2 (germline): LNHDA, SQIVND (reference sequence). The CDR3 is CASTPGGTGFFSGYNEQFF. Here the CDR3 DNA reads TGTGCCAGTACCCCAGGGGGGACAGGGTTCTTTTCGGGTTACAATGAGCAGTTCTTC.

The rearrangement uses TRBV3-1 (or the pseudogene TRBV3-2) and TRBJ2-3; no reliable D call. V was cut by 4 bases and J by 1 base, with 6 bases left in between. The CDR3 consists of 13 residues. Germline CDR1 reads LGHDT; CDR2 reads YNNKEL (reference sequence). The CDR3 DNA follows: TGTGCCAGCAGCCTGACTGGCACAGATACGCAGTATTTT. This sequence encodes CASSLTGTDTQYF.

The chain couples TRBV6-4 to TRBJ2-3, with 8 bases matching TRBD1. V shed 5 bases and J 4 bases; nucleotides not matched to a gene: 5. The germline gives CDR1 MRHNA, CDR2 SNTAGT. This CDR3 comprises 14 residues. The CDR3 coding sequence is TGTGCCAGCAGTCCGGACAGGGAGGCAGATACGCAGTATTTT. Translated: CASSPDREADTQYF.

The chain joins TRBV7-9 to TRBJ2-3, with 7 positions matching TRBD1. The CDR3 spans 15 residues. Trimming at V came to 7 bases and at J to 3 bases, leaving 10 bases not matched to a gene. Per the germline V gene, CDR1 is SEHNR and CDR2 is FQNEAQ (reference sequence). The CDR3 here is CASTYRQGQTDTQYF. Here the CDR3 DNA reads TGTGCCAGCACCTATCGACAGGGCCAAACAGATACGCAGTATTTT. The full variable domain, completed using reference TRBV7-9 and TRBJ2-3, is DTGVSQNPRHKITKRGQNVTFRCDPISEHNRLYWYRQTLGQGPEFLTYFQNEAQLEKSRLLSDRFSAERPKGSFSTLEIQRTEQGDSAMYLCASTYRQGQTDTQYFGPGTRLTVL.

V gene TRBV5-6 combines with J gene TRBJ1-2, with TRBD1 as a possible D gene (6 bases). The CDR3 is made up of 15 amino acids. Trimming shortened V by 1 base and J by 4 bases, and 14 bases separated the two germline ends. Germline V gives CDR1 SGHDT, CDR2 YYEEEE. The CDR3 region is CASSLSGGLSYGYTF. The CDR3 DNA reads TGTGCCAGCAGCTTGTCCGGGGGGCTGAGCTATGGCTACACCTTC. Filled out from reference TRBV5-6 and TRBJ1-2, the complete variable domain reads DAGVTQSPTHLIKTRGQQVTLRCSPKSGHDTVSWYQQALGQGPQFIFQYYEEEERQRGNFPDRFSGHQFPNYSSELNVNALLLGDSALYLCASSLSGGLSYGYTFGSGTRLTVV.

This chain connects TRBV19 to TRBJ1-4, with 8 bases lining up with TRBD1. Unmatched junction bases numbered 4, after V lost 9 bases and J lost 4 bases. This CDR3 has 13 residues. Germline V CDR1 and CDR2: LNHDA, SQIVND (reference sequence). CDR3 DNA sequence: TGTGCCAGCCAGGACAGGGTTAATGAAAAACTGTTTTTT. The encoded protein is CASQDRVNEKLFF.